The 13 T cell receptor beta chains in this list originate from one sample, sequenced in a study of human versus mouse CDR3 diversity and MHC coevolution. Some clones are missing from TCRdb's copy, which holds only in-frame ones; the method was immunoSEQ multiplex PCR. The profile shows about 77,000 clones, just under 95% of them singletons. Sequenced sample: naive CD4+ T cells from blood. The subset: CD45RO-negative CD62L-positive naive CD4 T cells. These receptors originate from a person between 25 and 75 years old in good health.

This rearrangement joins TRBV30 to TRBJ2-1; 7 nucleotides match TRBD2. Per germline, CDR1 GTSNPN and CDR2 SVGIG (reference sequence). Trimming removed 4 bases from V and 8 bases from J; junction bases left unmatched: 11. CDR3 length: 14 amino acids. The CDR3 sequence is CAWMGRALKDEQFF. The CDR3 bases are TGTGCCTGGATGGGGAGGGCTTTGAAGGATGAGCAGTTCTTC.

This chain connects TRBV5-4 to TRBJ1-1; D might be TRBD1 (6 bases). The germline V gene encodes CDR1 SGHNT and CDR2 YYREEE (reference sequence). V gave up 0 bases and J gave up 0 bases, with 9 bases separating them. The CDR3 loop spans 15 amino acids. CDR3 amino acids: CASSLGWGLNTEAFF. The CDR3 coding sequence is TGTGCCAGCAGCTTGGGTTGGGGGCTGAACACTGAAGCTTTCTTT.

The V gene is TRBV30, the J gene TRBJ1-2, with a tentative D call TRBD1 (5 bases). The CDR3 has 12 residues. Germline V CDR1 and CDR2: GTSNPN, SVGIG (reference sequence). V lost 0 bases and J lost 7, with 9 bases in between. This CDR3 reads CAWSVTGGGYTF. The CDR3 bases are TGTGCCTGGAGTGTAACAGGCGGTGGCTACACCTTC.

The CDR3 reads CASSSDRVWDAFF. For the CDR3, the DNA is TGTGCCAGCAGCTCGGACAGGGTGTGGGACGCTTTCTTT. J is TRBJ1-1 and V is TRBV7-9; the match to TRBD1 covers 8 bases. The V and J ends lost 4 bases and 11 bases, in that order; junction bases with no gene match: 9. Germline-derived CDR1 and CDR2 are SEHNR and FQNEAQ (reference sequence). The CDR3 consists of 13 residues.

The chain is built from TRBV5-1 and TRBJ2-5; 9 bases map to TRBD1. This CDR3 has 14 amino acids. Germline V lookup: CDR1 SGHRS, CDR2 YFSETQ. Losses at the gene ends were 4 bases for V and 5 bases for J; bases not matched to a gene: 6. The CDR3 DNA reads as TGCGCCAGCAGCCGAACAGGGGGCGCGGAGACCCAGTACTTC. Its translation is CASSRTGGAETQYF.

J is TRBJ2-1 and V is TRBV10-3, with D perhaps matching TRBD1 (5 bases). V was shortened by 10 bases and J by 6 bases, with 13 bases between the two germline ends. The CDR3 extends over 12 amino acids. Looked up from germline, CDR1 is ENHRY and CDR2 is SYGVKD. CDR3 sequence: CATQTVFNEQFF. DNA of the CDR3: TGTGCCACCCAGACAGTTTTCAATGAGCAGTTCTTC.

In this sample, this clone turned up once. CDR3 protein: CASSPQGLNTEAFF. CDR3 DNA: TGTGCCAGCAGTCCACAGGGCCTGAACACTGAAGCTTTCTTT. The rearrangement uses TRBV27 and TRBJ1-1; D is possibly TRBD1 (6 bases). Germline V gives CDR1 MNHEY, CDR2 SMNVEV (reference sequence). This CDR3 is 14 amino acids long. V lost 5 bases and J 0 bases, leaving 10 bases between the germline ends.

The chain combines TRBV6-1 with TRBJ1-4; TRBD1 aligns across 10 bases. CDR3 length: 13 amino acids. Germline CDR1 reads MNHNS; CDR2 reads SASEGT. The V and J ends lost 7 bases and 7 bases, in that order; junction bases with no gene match: 3. The CDR3 loop is CASNRDRGEKLFF. The DNA of the CDR3 is TGTGCCAGCAACCGGGACAGGGGTGAAAAACTGTTTTTT.

The rearrangement joins TRBV2 to TRBJ1-2; D is uncertain. Germline CDR1 SNHLY, CDR2 FYNNEI. The CDR3 totals 15 residues. V gave up 2 bases and J gave up 4 bases, with 14 bases separating them. CDR3 DNA: TGTGCCAGCAGTGAAACGGTGGGCCAGCCCTATGGCTACACCTTC. Translating it yields CASSETVGQPYGYTF.

This chain joins TRBV6-4 and TRBJ2-3, with D possibly TRBD1 on 5 matching bases. V shed 0 bases and J shed 1 base, with 8 bases lying between them. Germline CDR1 MRHNA, CDR2 SNTAGT. The CDR3 spans 15 residues. CDR3 nucleotide sequence: TGTGCCAGCAGTGACTCAGGGGTGGGCACAGATACGCAGTATTTT. This sequence encodes CASSDSGVGTDTQYF.

This clone was detected only once. The chain employs TRBV30 and TRBJ1-1; D may be TRBD1 (6 bases). Trimming removed 2 bases at V and 2 bases at J, with 12 bases between. Germline CDR1 and CDR2: GTSNPN and SVGIG (reference sequence). There are 14 residues in the CDR3. The CDR3 coding sequence is TGTGCCTGGAGTTCATGGACAGCTAACACTGAAGCTTTCTTT. Translating gives CAWSSWTANTEAFF.

This clone was observed a single time. V usage is TRBV6-1 and J usage is TRBJ2-1; D not resolved. This CDR3 is 16 amino acids long. V lost 3 bases, J lost 5 bases, and 17 bases lay in between. The germline V gene encodes CDR1 MNHNS and CDR2 SASEGT. The CDR3 spells CASSDTLPRIDNEQFF. The CDR3, as DNA: TGTGCCAGCAGTGACACCTTACCCAGGATCGACAATGAGCAGTTCTTC.

The chain joins TRBV5-6 to TRBJ2-1, with D tentatively TRBD2 (6 bases). The germline V and J ends were trimmed by 1 base and 3 bases, with 11 bases remaining between them. The CDR3 is made up of 15 amino acids. Germline lookup yields CDR1 SGHDT and CDR2 YYEEEE. The CDR3 DNA reads TGTGCCAGCAGCTTGAGAGGGACTTACTACAATGAGCAGTTCTTC. It translates to CASSLRGTYYNEQFF.